This T cell receptor (beta chain) was recorded in a study of blood T cell repertoires in COVID-19. For the study at large: Acute and convalescent COVID-19 specimens originated in the United States, Italy and Spain. Sample material is recorded as cDNA or gDNA derived from T cells, B-cell-depleted T cells, or PBMCs.

Original processing notes: It was from reference gene primer amplification that nucleated cell counts were estimated. The data were produced by immunoSEQ multiplex PCR, yet TCRdb's version contains in-frame clones alone and is incomplete. V and J calls and clone size are copied from that table; D and trimming were computed from the DNA. The sample comprises under 130,000 clones, about 75% of which are singletons, and roughly 6.2% rests with the top ten. Germline V gene data show CDR1 as SNHLY and CDR2 as FYNNEI. V was shortened by 5 bases and J by 2 bases, with 13 bases between the two germline ends. The CDR3 extends over 14 amino acids.

Sequencing used peripheral blood. The TCR sequence derives from a man older than 75 with acute or convalescent COVID-19. The genes are TRBV2 and TRBJ2-7, with D perhaps matching TRBD2 (6 bases). The CDR3 sequence is CASSSLAEPYEQYF. DNA for the CDR3: TGTGCCAGCAGTTCCTTAGCGGAGCCCTACGAGCAGTACTTC.